This TCR beta chain was profiled in a study of T cells in Graves' hyperthyroidism and ophthalmopathy. The V end lost 8 bases, the J end lost 2 bases, and 13 bases lay between the germline ends. This CDR3 is built from 13 residues. This clonotype has more than one count but fewer than ten. Researchers took RNA transcripts and amplified the TCR beta CDR3 regions from them. The primer set for the first-round RT-PCR of the TCR CDR3 was HTBI. TCRdb called the multiplex PCR reads again in MiXCR, with one record for every CDR3 protein. The sample contains around 760,000 distinct CDR3 sequences, roughly a third of which appear only once.

J is TRBJ2-7 and V is TRBV12-3 or TRBV12-4, with a tentative D call TRBD2 (6 bases). The sample was blood. The sequence derives from a woman aged 40 to 55 with Graves' hyperthyroidism. The CDR3 coding sequence is TGTGCCAGCCGGACTGGGGAGGCCTACGAGCAGTACTTC. Protein: CASRTGEAYEQYF.